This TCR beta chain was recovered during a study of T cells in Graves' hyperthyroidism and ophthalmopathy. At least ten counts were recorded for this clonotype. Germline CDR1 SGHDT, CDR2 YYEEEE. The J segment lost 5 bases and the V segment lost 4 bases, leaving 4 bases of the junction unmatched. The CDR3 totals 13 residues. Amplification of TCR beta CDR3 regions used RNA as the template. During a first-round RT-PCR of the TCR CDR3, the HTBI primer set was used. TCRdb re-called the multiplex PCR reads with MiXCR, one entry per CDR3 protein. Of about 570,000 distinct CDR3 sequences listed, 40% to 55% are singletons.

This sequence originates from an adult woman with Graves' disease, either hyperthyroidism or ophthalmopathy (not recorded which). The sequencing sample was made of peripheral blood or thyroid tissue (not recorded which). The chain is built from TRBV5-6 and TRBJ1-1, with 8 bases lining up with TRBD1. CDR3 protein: CASSRTGWTEAFF. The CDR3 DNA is TGTGCCAGCAGCCGGACAGGGTGGACTGAAGCTTTCTTT.